A single sample gave rise to the 21 T cell receptor beta chains below, sequenced in a study of metastatic and nonmetastatic thyroid tumors (TCRdb year 2020). No patient had received any treatment before thyroid surgery. Libraries were constructed by PCR. The sequencer listed for this sample is Illumina HiSeq 4000. TCRdb handled the public reads itself, with Q25 trimming in fastp and clone calling in MiXCR, and kept productive beta chains. Recorded for this sample are 4,000 or so clones; around 30% of them occurred a single time. The ten largest clones take up 16% of the sample. Sequencing used adjacent normal tissue. Receptors were obtained from a male donor with papillary thyroid cancer or a benign thyroid nodule (not recorded which). Some clones in this sample may be carry-over from other donors' samples.

By sample share, this clone is medium-sized. The V gene is TRBV7-6, the J gene TRBJ2-5; D may match TRBD1 or TRBD2 (5 bases each). Germline V gene data show CDR1 as SGHVS and CDR2 as FNYEAQ. The CDR3 consists of 15 residues. Trimming removed 3 bases at V and 3 bases at J, with 14 bases between. This CDR3 is CASSLRGNAKETQYF. DNA for the CDR3: TGTGCCAGCAGCTTGAGGGGCAACGCCAAAGAGACCCAGTACTTC.

The chain couples TRBV20-1 to TRBJ1-6, with unresolved D. In germline, CDR1 is DFQATT, CDR2 SNEGSKA (reference sequence). The CDR3 consists of 17 residues. The DNA for the CDR3 is TGCAGCTCTATCCGGGTGGTCCCGAGCTCCTATAATTCACCCCTCCACTTT. Its translation is CSSIRVVPSSYNSPLHF.

This clone is deemed medium-sized. This may come from a read error, since a much larger clone is one base off. Other DNA sequences within the sample encode an identical CDR3. The chain links TRBV28 to TRBJ1-5, with D uncertain. This CDR3 contains 13 residues. Germline V gives CDR1 MDHEN, CDR2 SYDVKM. This chain's CDR3 is CASSPGSVLPQHF. CDR3 coding DNA: TGCGCCAGCAGTCCGGGTAGTGTGCTGCCCCAGCATTTT.

The chain has TRBV12-3 or TRBV12-4 and TRBJ1-4; TRBD1 is a possible D gene (6 bases). V lost 1 base, J lost 8 bases, and 11 bases lay in between. CDR3 length: 14 residues. The CDR3 reads CASSLVGGGEKLFF. DNA for the CDR3: TGTGCCAGCAGTTTAGTGGGGGGCGGCGAAAAACTGTTTTTT.

This clone was seen a handful of times. The chain couples TRBV28 to TRBJ1-6; unclear D gene. The CDR3 is 12 residues long. Germline V gene data show CDR1 as MDHEN and CDR2 as SYDVKM. V lost 6 bases and J 8 bases, leaving 8 bases between the germline ends. CDR3 nucleotide sequence: TGTGCCAGCAGGACTGCGCATTCACCCCTCCACTTT. As protein: CASRTAHSPLHF.

This clone is classed as medium-sized. The rearrangement joins TRBV7-9 to TRBJ1-1, with no clear D. Deletions cut 6 bases from V and 3 bases from J, with 14 bases between. This CDR3 is 14 amino acids long. Germline-derived CDR1 and CDR2 are SEHNR and FQNEAQ (reference sequence). CDR3 loop: CASSPEGWDTEAFF. For the CDR3, the DNA is TGTGCCAGCAGTCCCGAGGGATGGGACACTGAAGCTTTCTTT.

By share, this clone ranks as medium-sized. The V and J genes are TRBV2 and TRBJ1-1; tentatively, D is TRBD1 (5 bases). Germline CDR1 and CDR2: SNHLY and FYNNEI. V was pared by 3 bases and J by 1 base, with 12 bases between. This CDR3 contains 15 residues. The chain's CDR3 is CASSDALGGNTEAFF. The CDR3 DNA follows: TGTGCCAGCAGTGACGCTCTTGGGGGGAACACTGAAGCTTTCTTT.

A word on this clone: This CDR3 is also generated by other DNA sequences in the sample. CDR3 nucleotides: TGTGCCAGCTCCCTCGGACTGCGCAATGAGCAGTTCTTC. Protein product: CASSLGLRNEQFF. The chain recombines TRBV12-3 or TRBV12-4 with TRBJ2-1; maybe TRBD2 (5 bases). The CDR3 length is 13 residues. The V gene lost 8 bases and the J gene lost 6 bases, with 14 bases spanning the gap.

This clone was recorded many times. This same CDR3 is encoded by further DNA sequences in the sample. The chain combines TRBV4-2 with TRBJ2-7; D gene unclear. Trimming stripped 0 bases from V and 0 bases from J, with 9 bases between. The CDR3 sequence is 15 residues long. CDR1 and CDR2 from the germline V gene are LGHNA and YNFKEQ. The CDR3 is CASSQEGAHSYEQYF. The DNA for the CDR3 is TGTGCCAGCAGCCAAGAGGGTGCCCACTCCTACGAGCAGTACTTC.

The CDR3 DNA reads as TGCAGTGCCCCCTACGCGCGGAACACCGGGGAGCTGTTTTTT. Translation gives CSAPYARNTGELFF. This chain connects TRBV20-1 to TRBJ2-2, with D unresolved. V was clipped by 6 bases and J by 1 base, with 12 bases between them. Germline-derived CDR1 and CDR2 are DFQATT and SNEGSKA (reference sequence). This CDR3 region has 14 residues.

The rearrangement links TRBV5-1 to TRBJ2-5, with D uncertain. This CDR3 is 14 amino acids long. CDR1 SGHRS and CDR2 YFSETQ come from the germline V gene. Between the trimmed V and J ends, which lost 3 bases and 2 bases, there was a span of 11 bases. CDR3 sequence: CASSSADLQETQYF. CDR3 DNA sequence: TGCGCCAGCAGCTCCGCAGATTTACAAGAGACCCAGTACTTC. Using reference TRBV5-1 and TRBJ2-5 for the parts outside the CDR3, the full variable domain is KAGVTQTPRYLIKTRGQQVTLSCSPISGHRSVSWYQQTPGQGLQFLFEYFSETQRNKGNFPGRFSGRQFSNSRSEMNVSTLELGDSALYLCASSSADLQETQYFGPGTRLLVL.

V and J are TRBV28 and TRBJ2-1, with 9 positions matching TRBD2. The CDR3 is 17 amino acids. In germline, CDR1 is MDHEN, CDR2 SYDVKM. With V trimmed by 1 base and J by 5 bases, 9 bases remained unmatched. Written as DNA, the CDR3 is TGTGCCAGCAGTTTATACCGGGCTAGCGGGGATGACAATGAGCAGTTCTTC. Its translation is CASSLYRASGDDNEQFF.

By proportion, this clone is large. The chain couples TRBV2 to TRBJ2-7; the D gene could be TRBD1 or TRBD2 (6 bases each). CDR3 length equals 12 residues. V lost 8 bases, J lost 3 bases, and 11 bases lay in between. The germline CDR1 and CDR2 sequences are SNHLY and FYNNEI. This chain's CDR3 is CASLQGGYEQYF. In DNA, the CDR3 is TGTGCCAGCCTACAGGGAGGCTACGAGCAGTACTTC.

The J gene is TRBJ1-1, the V gene TRBV7-2; 10 positions match TRBD1. The ends lost 5 bases at V and 5 bases at J; junction bases unmatched: 5. This CDR3 comprises 14 residues. From germline, CDR1 is SGHTA and CDR2 FQGNSA. The CDR3 nucleotides read TGTGCCAGCAGCATGACAGGGGGCGTAACTGAAGCTTTCTTT. Its translation: CASSMTGGVTEAFF.

The chain carries TRBV28 and TRBJ2-1; no clear D gene. The CDR3 is 17 amino acids. CDR1 MDHEN and CDR2 SYDVKM come from the germline V gene. The V and J ends lost 4 bases and 0 bases respectively, with 16 bases between them. In nucleotides, the CDR3 is TGTGCCAGCAGTTCAGCTGAGACGCGGAGCTCCTACAATGAGCAGTTCTTC. This sequence encodes CASSSAETRSSYNEQFF.

The rearrangement uses TRBV28 and TRBJ1-2; D gene unclear. Looked up from germline, CDR1 is MDHEN and CDR2 is SYDVKM. V lost 7 bases to trimming and J lost 6 bases, with 15 bases between them. The CDR3 spans 13 residues. The CDR3 DNA reads as TGTGCCAGCACCACGGAATCCTTACATGGCTACACCTTC. This gives the protein CASTTESLHGYTF.

The rearrangement joins TRBV6-2 or TRBV6-3 to TRBJ2-7, with D maybe TRBD2 (5 bases). V dropped 6 bases and J dropped 3 bases, with 12 bases sitting between them. Germline CDR1 reads MNHEY; CDR2 reads SVGEGT. The CDR3 runs 13 residues. CDR3 residues: CASSPGFLYEQYF. The CDR3 nucleotides are TGTGCCAGCAGCCCGGGGTTTCTCTACGAGCAGTACTTC.

This chain joins TRBV6-1 and TRBJ1-2; no firm D call. This CDR3 spans 13 amino acids. Germline lookup yields CDR1 MNHNS and CDR2 SASEGT. V was cut by 2 bases and J by 2 bases, with 6 bases left in between. Here the CDR3 reads CASSERKNYGYTF. The CDR3, as DNA: TGTGCCAGCAGTGAACGGAAAAACTATGGCTACACCTTC.

This clone was seen only a few times. The chain uses TRBV27 and TRBJ2-7; D unresolved. V was pared by 1 base and J by 2 bases, with 6 bases between. The CDR3 runs to 13 residues. CDR1 is MNHEY, CDR2 SMNVEV, per germline (reference sequence). CDR3 protein: CASSLLNPYEQYF. DNA for the CDR3: TGTGCCAGCAGTTTATTGAATCCCTACGAGCAGTACTTC.

The chain recombines TRBV6-1 with TRBJ2-7; D gene ambiguous. V lost 1 base to trimming and J lost 0 bases, with 10 bases between them. This CDR3 is 15 amino acids long. Germline CDR1 reads MNHNS; CDR2 reads SASEGT. The CDR3 nucleotides read TGTGCCAGCAGTGAAGTCTCGGGCAGCTCCTACGAGCAGTACTTC. This encodes CASSEVSGSSYEQYF.

This clone turned up a few times. V usage is TRBV6-1 and J usage is TRBJ2-2; D remains unclear. The V end lost 4 bases, the J end lost 8 bases, and 8 bases lay between the germline ends. In germline, CDR1 is MNHNS, CDR2 SASEGT. There are 12 residues in the CDR3. The CDR3 DNA reads TGTGCCAGCAGTGCTGCGACTGGGGAGCTGTTTTTT. This gives the protein CASSAATGELFF.